Listed here are 12 T cell receptor beta chains from one sample, sequenced in a study of blood T cell repertoires in COVID-19. The method was immunoSEQ multiplex PCR; TCRdb's version includes in-frame clones alone and lacks a portion of them. The top ten clones hold 3% to 4% of a sample with 200,000 to 250,000 clones, under 90% of them seen once. The sample was PBMCs or T cells enriched from blood (not recorded which). The source is a woman aged 60-70 years who had recovered from COVID-19.

The V and J genes are TRBV2 and TRBJ2-2, with TRBD2 identical over 8 bases. The V and J ends lost 10 bases and 4 bases, in that order; junction bases with no gene match: 8. Germline assignment: CDR1 SNHLY and CDR2 FYNNEI. The CDR3 loop spans 14 amino acids. The CDR3 region is CATRGELGTGELFF. CDR3 DNA sequence: TGTGCCACGCGGGGGGAGTTAGGCACCGGGGAGCTGTTTTTT. Filled out from reference TRBV2 and TRBJ2-2, the complete variable domain reads EPEVTQTPSHQVTQMGQEVILRCVPISNHLYFYWYRQILGQKVEFLVSFYNNEISEKSEIFDDQFSVERPDGSNFTLKIRSTKLEDSAMYFCATRGELGTGELFFGEGSRLTVL.

The count of this clone is one. The rearrangement joins TRBV23-1 to TRBJ2-6, with D possibly being TRBD1 (5 bases). TRBV23-1 is marked as an open reading frame, function uncertain. V lost 3 bases and J 0 bases, leaving 9 bases between the germline ends. The CDR3 contains 16 residues. DNA for the CDR3: TGCGCCAGCAGTCACCTCCAGGGCTCTGGGGCCAACGTCCTGACTTTC. It yields the protein CASSHLQGSGANVLTF.

The gene calls are TRBV5-1 and TRBJ2-1; D remains ambiguous. The CDR3 sequence is 15 residues long. Trimming removed 0 bases at V and 5 bases at J, with 12 bases between. The germline gives CDR1 SGHRS, CDR2 YFSETQ. As DNA, the CDR3 is TGCGCCAGCAGCTTGGGGCAGGCCCTTAACAATGAGCAGTTCTTC. This gives the protein CASSLGQALNNEQFF.

The V and J genes are TRBV24-1 and TRBJ1-1, with unresolved D. CDR3 length: 17 residues. Per the germline V gene, CDR1 is KGHDR and CDR2 is SFDVKD. Trimming took off 1 base at V and 0 bases at J, with 14 bases between the two ends. This CDR3 reads CATSDFSGREMNTEAFF. CDR3 bases: TGTGCCACCAGTGATTTTTCGGGCCGGGAAATGAACACTGAAGCTTTCTTT.

This chain connects TRBV19 to TRBJ1-3; 10 bases fit TRBD1. The germline gives CDR1 LNHDA, CDR2 SQIVND (reference sequence). J was trimmed by 4 bases and V by 5 bases; bases with no gene match: 8. This CDR3 comprises 16 residues. Here the CDR3 DNA reads TGTGCCAGTAGTCCCCAGACAGGGGGCCTCGGAAACACCATATATTTT. This translates into CASSPQTGGLGNTIYF.

This rearrangement joins TRBV2 to TRBJ1-1; D might be TRBD1 (6 bases). The V end was cut by 6 bases, the J end by 2 bases, with 13 bases between. This CDR3 has 14 amino acids. The germline V gene has CDR1 SNHLY and CDR2 FYNNEI. CDR3 coding DNA: TGTGCCAGCAGGGCCGGGACATCAAACACTGAAGCTTTCTTT. It translates to CASRAGTSNTEAFF.

The chain recombines TRBV7-9 with TRBJ1-5; TRBD1 is a possible D gene (5 bases). V dropped 3 bases and J dropped 3 bases, with 15 bases sitting between them. The CDR3 covers 16 residues. Germline V gene sequence: CDR1 SEHNR, CDR2 FQNEAQ (reference sequence). This CDR3 reads CASSFGGMLDNQPQHF. For the CDR3, the DNA is TGTGCCAGCAGCTTCGGGGGGATGTTGGACAATCAGCCCCAGCATTTT.

This chain connects TRBV9 to TRBJ2-1, with TRBD2 matching 7 bases. The CDR3 runs 15 residues. Germline V gives CDR1 SGDLS, CDR2 YYNGEE. V gave up 0 bases and J gave up 4 bases; unmatched junction bases: 4. The CDR3 sequence is CASSVARGDYNEQFF. The CDR3 DNA reads as TGTGCCAGCAGCGTAGCACGGGGGGATTACAATGAGCAGTTCTTC. The variable domain in full, with the rest retrieved from reference TRBV9 and TRBJ2-1, is DSGVTQTPKHLITATGQRVTLRCSPRSGDLSVYWYQQSLDQGLQFLIQYYNGEERAKGNILERFSAQQFPDLHSELNLSSLELGDSALYFCASSVARGDYNEQFFGPGTRLTVL.

The table lists this clone with a few counts. The chain couples TRBV19 to TRBJ1-5; 9 bases map to TRBD1. There are 14 residues in the CDR3. The ends lost 4 bases at V and 7 bases at J; junction bases unmatched: 5. Germline-derived CDR1 and CDR2 are LNHDA and SQIVND (reference sequence). CDR3 loop: CASSTTGGGQPQHF. CDR3 bases: TGTGCCAGTAGTACTACAGGGGGCGGGCAGCCCCAGCATTTT.

The V and J genes are TRBV3-1 (or the pseudogene TRBV3-2) and TRBJ1-2; D is unclear. CDR3 length equals 13 residues. Germline-derived CDR1 and CDR2 are LGHDT and YNNKEL (reference sequence). Trimming removed 4 bases at V and 3 bases at J, with 9 bases between. The CDR3 loop is CASSPRIYYGYTF. The CDR3 DNA reads TGTGCCAGCAGCCCGAGAATTTACTATGGCTACACCTTC.

The chain recombines TRBV19 with TRBJ1-6; possible D gene TRBD1, 6 bases. The germline gives CDR1 LNHDA, CDR2 SQIVND (reference sequence). V was pared by 3 bases and J by 8 bases, with 14 bases between. This CDR3 is built from 15 residues. The CDR3 region is CASSISRGSHSPLHF. CDR3 bases: TGTGCCAGTAGTATCTCTAGGGGGTCCCATTCACCCCTCCACTTT.

This clone was observed a few times. The rearrangement links TRBV27 to TRBJ2-1; 9 nucleotides agree with TRBD2. This CDR3 is built from 15 residues. Looked up from germline, CDR1 is MNHEY and CDR2 is SMNVEV (reference sequence). V lost 5 bases, J lost 2 bases, and 4 bases stayed unmatched. The CDR3, as DNA: TGTGCCAGCAGTCCTTGGACTAGCGCCTACAATGAGCAGTTCTTC. This sequence encodes CASSPWTSAYNEQFF.